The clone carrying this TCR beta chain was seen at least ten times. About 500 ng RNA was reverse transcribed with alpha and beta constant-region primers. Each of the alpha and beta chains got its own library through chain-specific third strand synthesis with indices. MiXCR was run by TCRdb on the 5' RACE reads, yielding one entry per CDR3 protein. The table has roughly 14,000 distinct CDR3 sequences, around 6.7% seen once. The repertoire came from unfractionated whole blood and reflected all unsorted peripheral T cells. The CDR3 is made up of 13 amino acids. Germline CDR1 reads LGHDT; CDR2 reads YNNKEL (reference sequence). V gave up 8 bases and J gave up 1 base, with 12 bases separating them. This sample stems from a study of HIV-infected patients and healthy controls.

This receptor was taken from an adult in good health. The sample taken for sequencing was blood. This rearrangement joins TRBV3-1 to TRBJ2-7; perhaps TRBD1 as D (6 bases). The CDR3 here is CASGGKGSYEQYF. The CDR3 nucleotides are TGTGCCAGCGGGGGCAAGGGATCCTACGAGCAGTACTTC.